These 10 T cell receptor beta chains came from one sample sequenced in a study of blood T cell repertoires in COVID-19. The repertoire was sequenced with immunoSEQ multiplex PCR; TCRdb's copy has only in-frame clones and lacks some. Of fewer than 400,000 clones listed, approximately 87% are singletons. Material: peripheral blood. These receptors were taken from a woman aged 25-40 years with COVID-19, enrolled during active disease.

The V gene is TRBV10-2, the J gene TRBJ1-2; TRBD1 matches 7 bases. With V trimmed by 2 bases and J by 8 bases, 5 bases remained unmatched. CDR3 length: 13 residues. The germline gives CDR1 WSHSY, CDR2 SAAADI. CDR3 region: CASSEEGAWGYTF. The CDR3 DNA reads TGCGCCAGCAGTGAGGAGGGGGCGTGGGGCTACACCTTC.

The chain couples TRBV28 to TRBJ2-5; 7 bases are a match to TRBD2. Trimming at V came to 6 bases and at J to 5 bases, leaving 6 bases not matched to a gene. Germline CDR1 is MDHEN and CDR2 is SYDVKM. CDR3 length equals 13 residues. DNA of the CDR3: TGTGCCAGCAGCCCCGTGGGGGGGGAGACCCAGTACTTC. Its protein product is CASSPVGGETQYF.

The rearrangement uses TRBV20-1 and TRBJ1-2; tentatively, D is TRBD1 (6 bases). The CDR3 is made up of 14 amino acids. Deletions cut 3 bases from V and 2 bases from J, with 13 bases between. Germline V gene lookup returns CDR1 DFQATT and CDR2 SNEGSKA (reference sequence). CDR3 sequence (DNA): TGCAGTGCTAGTTCTGGGGGCGCAAACTATGGCTACACCTTC. Amino acids: CSASSGGANYGYTF.

The chain uses TRBV9 and TRBJ1-4, with D possibly TRBD1 on 5 matching bases. CDR3 length equals 15 residues. CDR1 is SGDLS and CDR2 is YYNGEE in the germline V gene. Between the trimmed V and J ends, which lost 0 bases and 8 bases, there was a span of 14 bases. The CDR3 coding sequence is TGTGCCAGCAGCGTAGATGCGGGGCAGGAAGAAAAACTGTTTTTT. Residues: CASSVDAGQEEKLFF.

This chain uses TRBV10-3 with TRBJ2-1; 11 positions match TRBD2. The germline V gene encodes CDR1 ENHRY and CDR2 SYGVKD. J lost 7 bases, V lost 10 bases, and 9 bases had no gene match. CDR3 size: 14 residues. In nucleotides, the CDR3 is TGTGCCACCTACCTAGCGGGAGGTACAAATGAGCAGTTCTTC. This encodes CATYLAGGTNEQFF.

The V gene is TRBV5-1, the J gene TRBJ1-1, with 10 bases aligning to TRBD1. The germline V gene has CDR1 SGHRS and CDR2 YFSETQ. V was clipped by 1 base and J by 3 bases; unmatched bases: 3. The CDR3 has 15 amino acids. The CDR3 is CASSLRQGADTEAFF. The CDR3 DNA sequence: TGCGCCAGCAGCTTGCGACAGGGGGCAGACACTGAAGCTTTCTTT.

This clone was recorded once. The chain couples TRBV30 to TRBJ1-2, with no clear D. The CDR3 covers 14 residues. Germline V gene lookup returns CDR1 GTSNPN and CDR2 SVGIG (reference sequence). Deletions cut 2 bases from V and 4 bases from J, with 14 bases between. The CDR3 nucleotides are TGTGCCTGGAGTTCGGGTGGCACGATCTATGGCTACACCTTC. Residues: CAWSSGGTIYGYTF.

About this clone: One junction end disagrees with the germline gene, perhaps due to a read error. The chain carries TRBV11-2 and TRBJ2-1, with 13 bases identical to TRBD2. CDR3 size: 15 residues. Looked up from germline, CDR1 is SGHAT and CDR2 is FQNNGV. This CDR3 reads CASSLDRRLAGGPVF. CDR3 nucleotides: TGTGCCAGCAGCTTAGACCGGAGACTAGCGGGAGGTCCGGTCTTC.

This clone was detected once. The chain employs TRBV5-1 and TRBJ2-7; tentative D call: TRBD2 (5 bases). Germline V gene lookup returns CDR1 SGHRS and CDR2 YFSETQ. This CDR3 has 16 amino acids. V was cut by 0 bases and J by 0 bases, with 13 bases left in between. As DNA, the CDR3 is TGCGCCAGCAGCTTGGACGGACGGGGAAACTCCTACGAGCAGTACTTC. Translated: CASSLDGRGNSYEQYF.

The V and J genes are TRBV20-1 and TRBJ2-5, with a tentative D call TRBD2 (6 bases). From germline, CDR1 is DFQATT and CDR2 SNEGSKA (reference sequence). The CDR3 extends over 14 amino acids. Deletions cut 3 bases from V and 2 bases from J, with 13 bases between. As DNA, the CDR3 is TGCAGTGCTAGTATGGCGGGAAAGCAAGAGACCCAGTACTTC. Encoded protein: CSASMAGKQETQYF.